In this sample, the clone carrying this TCR beta chain turned up a few times. Its antigen remains unknown. A second PCR, run for roughly 7 to 11 cycles, used a sample-barcoded 5' primer plus a J-beta primer mix. At least 3 million CDR3-containing paired-end reads were obtained per sample. TCRdb recomputed calls from the 5' RACE reads with MiXCR, one row per CDR3 protein. The sample holds 600,000 to 800,000 distinct CDR3 sequences, 21% seen once. Per-sample yields of isolated PBMCs were at least 7 million. The data were taken from a study of blood T cells in healthy people across ages. The CDR3 is made up of 14 amino acids. Trimming shortened V by 4 bases and J by 5 bases, and 12 bases separated the two germline ends. The V gene's germline CDR1 is SGHRS and CDR2 YFSETQ. Findings of the study overall: Among T cells, TCR beta diversity per million cells dropped roughly linearly as age rose. Diversity figures based on one million T cells were deemed too low.

This chain connects TRBV5-1 to TRBJ2-2, with D perhaps matching TRBD1 (5 bases). The material sequenced was blood. This receptor was taken from a man aged 70 or older in good health. CDR3 nucleotide sequence: TGCGCCAGCAGCCGAATGGGGCGAACCGGGGAGCTGTTTTTT. It codes for CASSRMGRTGELFF.